This T cell receptor (beta chain) was documented in a study of cytomegalovirus exposure and HLA in healthy donors. Comment on this clone: What it binds is not known.

Both 60 Vbeta primers and 13 Jbeta primers went into the PCR. Assay used: immunoSEQ multiplex PCR; TCRdb lists only in-frame clones, some missing. The repertoire has about 120,000 clones, 77% of them found once; the top ten carry roughly 5.8%. Donors were nominally healthy when sampled, though unrecorded immune exposures were likely. Notes on the study in general: CMV serostatus was the only immune exposure information that was available. Roughly 170 TCR beta chains were listed as cytomegalovirus-associated.

The CDR3 consists of 17 residues. Per germline, CDR1 KGHSH and CDR2 LQKENI. V lost 3 bases, J lost 5 bases, and 20 bases lay in between. The V gene is TRBV18, the J gene TRBJ2-1; D perhaps matches TRBD1 (6 bases). This clonotype originated in a man between 18 and 35 years old in good health and CMV-seropositive. The specimen was PBMCs. CDR3: CASSPAGTKIKNNEQFF. Written as DNA, the CDR3 is TGTGCCAGCTCACCGGCCGGGACAAAGATTAAAAACAATGAGCAGTTCTTC.